This T cell receptor (beta chain) was found in a study of vaccination and CD4 T cells after COVID-19 (dated by TCRdb to between 2021 and 2023). Regarding the study in general: SARS-CoV-2 positivity had been established in the convalescent patients by nasal swab PCR, and mild disease was recorded in several of these patients and severe disease in one. The convalescent cohort included six males and four females, with two Hispanic individuals, seven Caucasians, two Asians and one multiracial person. Participants received two doses of either the Pfizer-BioNTech BNT162b2 vaccine (n=8) or the Moderna mRNA-1273 vaccine (n=2). Post-COVID blood samples from convalescent patients were collected a median of roughly 100 days after diagnosis, with a range of roughly 35 to 170 days. Post-vaccine blood samples were obtained a median of approximately 70 days after the second vaccine dose, with a range of roughly 13 to 250 days. For stimulating the cultures, overlapping spike peptide pools were used, derived from SARS-CoV-2 as well as from the common cold coronaviruses HCoV-NL63, HCoV-OC43 and HCoV-229E. Control cultures used a CEFX viral epitope pool as positive control, an HIV-1 Nef peptide pool as negative control, or no peptide. In ten to eleven COVID-19 convalescent patients and a few infection-naive healthy vaccine recipients, researchers compared the spike-specific CD4+ TCR repertoire from before mRNA vaccination with the repertoire from after.

Reading the label with the study, this specimen's treatment or condition is: roughly ten-day PBMC culture with coronavirus spike peptide pools or control peptides (ViraFEST assay). To expand antigen-specific T cells with peptide pools and then pick out the expanded clonotypes through TCR sequencing, the study relied on the ViraFEST assay. Positive SARS-CoV-2 PCR tests in the convalescent patients dated from March to December 2020, before Alpha, Beta and Delta variants emerged in the United States. About 2 million PBMCs per well were cultured in IMDM with 5% human AB serum and 8.5 to 10 IU/ml IL-2, plus 10 ug/ml peptide pools. Half of the culture medium was replaced with fresh IL-2-containing medium on days 3 and 7. After 10 to 11 days of culture, CD4+ T cells were isolated by negative selection with the EasySep CD4+ T cell isolation kit. Ficoll-Paque Plus gradient centrifugation was used to isolate PBMCs from whole blood, and the isolated PBMCs were then either used fresh or cryopreserved at -140C. Each culture condition was generally run in triplicate wells.

Concerning this clonotype itself: Its antigen target is currently unknown. No base-level quality is on record; no much larger clone is a single base apart.

Trimming takes 0 bases from V and 5 bases from J, and the germline ends sit 13 bases apart. The CDR1 and CDR2 encoded by the germline V gene are MNHNS and SASEGT. Reading from cysteine to phenylalanine, the CDR3 counts 15 amino acids. Just CDR3 DNA is preserved here, 45 bases in frame from base 1. The research as a whole found: Of the vaccine-specific clones found in convalescent patients, nearly all (304 of 307) were mono-reactive for SARS-CoV-2 spike instead of being cross-reactive with common cold coronaviruses. Among the post-vaccine SARS-CoV-2-reactive clones in convalescent patients, a median about 86% showed up only after vaccination, which suggests vaccine-specific priming. The study included relatively few convalescent patients and did not analyze early timepoints after natural infection. An increase in the median number of SARS-CoV-2-reactive clonotypes from approximately 21 after infection to about 39 after vaccination was observed, but the change was not found to be significant.

Libraries were built with PCR. DNA from cultured CD4+ T cells underwent TCR sequencing with the Oncomine TCR Beta short-read assay at the Johns Hopkins FTIC core. Genomic DNA was extracted from the cultured CD4+ T cells with the QIAamp micro DNA kit. Oncomine TCR Beta libraries made from cultured CD4+ T cells were pooled using unique dual indexes and sequenced on an Illumina iSeq 100. From the authors' description of their analysis: Non-productive sequences were filtered out, and CDR3s that did not start with C, did not end with F or W, or were shorter than 7 amino acids were discarded. Antigen-specific clonotypes were identified with the MANAFEST web application by comparing peptide-stimulated wells with reference and other culture wells. An FDR below 0.05, an odds ratio above 5, and a productive frequency above 0.1% in at least two of three replicate wells were required for clones to be considered positive. A clonotype counted as cross-reactive if it showed significant expansion both in the SARS-CoV-2 spike wells and in at least one common cold coronavirus spike condition. Using R version 3.6.1, CDR3 homology was evaluated through Levenshtein distances (stringdist) along with unrooted phylogenetic trees (ape). The public sequencing data were trimmed at Q25 with fastp and processed into clonotypes with MiXCR by TCRdb, which kept only in-frame beta chains. Rows matching on CDR3 protein sequence are summarized as one entry with the most common DNA and genes. TCRdb assigned the V and J calls; the authors' analysis was not used. The sample table lists fewer than 20,000 distinct CDR3 sequences, around half of them with a count of one. The ten largest clones take up roughly 20% of the sample.

The TCR originated in a human donor who had recovered from COVID-19. The source was CD4+ T cells from blood, cultured in vitro, collected before SARS-CoV-2 vaccination. Recombination connected TRBV6-1 to TRBJ1-2, with TRBD1 tentatively as D gene (6 bases match). The CDR3 has the sequence CASSEATGTLYGYTF. Here is the DNA: TGTGCCAGCAGTGAAGCAACCGGGACACTATATGGCTACACCTTC.